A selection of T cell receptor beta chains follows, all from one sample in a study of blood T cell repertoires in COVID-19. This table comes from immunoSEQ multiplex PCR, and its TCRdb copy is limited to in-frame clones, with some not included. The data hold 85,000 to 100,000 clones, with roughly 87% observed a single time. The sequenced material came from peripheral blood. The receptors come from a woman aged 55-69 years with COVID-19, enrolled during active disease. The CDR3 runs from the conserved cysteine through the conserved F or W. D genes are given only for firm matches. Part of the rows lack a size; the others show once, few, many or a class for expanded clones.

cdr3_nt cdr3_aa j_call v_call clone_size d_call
TGTGCCAGCAGTGAAGCTCCCGGGACAGTCAGTGGAGAGACCCAGTACTTC CASSEAPGTVSGETQYF TRBJ2-5 TRBV2 . TRBD1
TGCGCCAGCAGCCAAGACCTCCGCGGGGGCGAGCAGTACTTC CASSQDLRGGEQYF TRBJ2-7 TRBV4-3 . TRBD2
TGTGCCAGCAGCAGCGACAGCCATCGTGAAAAACTGTTTTTT CASSSDSHREKLFF TRBJ1-4 TRBV21-1 . .
TGCAGCGTTTGGGGGGAGAACACTGAAGCTTTCTTT CSVWGENTEAFF TRBJ1-1 TRBV29-1 . .
TGTGCCACCAGTGACCCTTCTGGACAGAGCGTATGGAATGAGCAGTTCTTC CATSDPSGQSVWNEQFF TRBJ2-1 TRBV24-1 . .
TGTGCCAGCAGGTTCTTGACAGGCTATGGCTACACCTTC CASRFLTGYGYTF TRBJ1-2 TRBV2 once .
TGCGCCAGCGGAGGACAGGGCAGTTTATCCAACTATGGCTACACCTTC CASGGQGSLSNYGYTF TRBJ1-2 TRBV10-2 . TRBD1
TGTGCCAGCAGTTACGCTATCTACGAGCAGTACTTC CASSYAIYEQYF TRBJ2-7 TRBV2 . .
TGTGCCAGCAGACTCAGGGGGCTGGGCACAGATACGCAGTATTTT CASRLRGLGTDTQYF TRBJ2-3 TRBV7-2 . TRBD1
TGTGCCAGCAGTCCCGCGGGGGGAGGCAATCAGCCCCAGCATTTT CASSPAGGGNQPQHF TRBJ1-5 TRBV6-2/TRBV6-3 . .
TGCGCCAGCAGCCCAGGACAGGCCGCGAACACCGGGGAGCTGTTTTTT CASSPGQAANTGELFF TRBJ2-2 TRBV4-3 . TRBD1
TGTGCCAGCTCACCGAGCTCTGGGGCCAACGTCCTGACTTTC CASSPSSGANVLTF TRBJ2-6 TRBV18 . .
TGTGCCACGACCGGGACTAGCGGGGGGGATACGCAGTATTTT CATTGTSGGDTQYF TRBJ2-3 TRBV10-3 . TRBD2
TGTGCCAGCAGTTTAGTAGCGGGGGTCTACGAGCAGTACTTC CASSLVAGVYEQYF TRBJ2-7 TRBV27 few TRBD2
TGTGCCAGCAGTTCTACCGGGACAGGGGGCTACTATGGCTACACCTTC CASSSTGTGGYYGYTF TRBJ1-2 TRBV6-5 . TRBD1
TGCGCCAGCAGCCAAAATCCGGGACAGTATCAAGAGACCCAGTACTTC CASSQNPGQYQETQYF TRBJ2-5 TRBV4-1 . TRBD1